This record looks at one T cell receptor (beta chain) sequence and its context. The antigen remains undetermined. Using CD45RO/CCR7/CD25/CD127/CD95/CD27, CD4+ naive, central memory, regulatory and stem cell-like memory cells were sorted. The germline V and J ends were trimmed by 1 base and 4 bases, with 4 bases remaining between them. Germline CDR1 and CDR2: PRHDT and FYEKMQ (reference sequence). The CDR3 loop spans 13 amino acids. The data stem from a study of beta chain features in type 1 diabetes. Whole-study results and caveats: Comparison showed that naive, central memory and Treg TCRB repertoires appeared more similar among patients than among healthy donors.

Expressed TCRB transcripts were sequenced, since all the RNA that had been isolated was reverse transcribed. Sequencing was performed with immunoSEQ multiplex PCR; in TCRdb, only in-frame clones are kept and a portion is missing. The sample shows 400,000 to 450,000 clones, roughly 13% of them seen only once. This chain connects TRBV13 to TRBJ2-2, with no clear D. This TCR was recovered from a man in his thirties or forties in good health. Sequencing used naive CD4+ T cells from blood. The chain's CDR3 is CASSLEFTGELFF. The CDR3 DNA reads TGTGCCAGCAGCTTAGAATTCACCGGGGAGCTGTTTTTT.